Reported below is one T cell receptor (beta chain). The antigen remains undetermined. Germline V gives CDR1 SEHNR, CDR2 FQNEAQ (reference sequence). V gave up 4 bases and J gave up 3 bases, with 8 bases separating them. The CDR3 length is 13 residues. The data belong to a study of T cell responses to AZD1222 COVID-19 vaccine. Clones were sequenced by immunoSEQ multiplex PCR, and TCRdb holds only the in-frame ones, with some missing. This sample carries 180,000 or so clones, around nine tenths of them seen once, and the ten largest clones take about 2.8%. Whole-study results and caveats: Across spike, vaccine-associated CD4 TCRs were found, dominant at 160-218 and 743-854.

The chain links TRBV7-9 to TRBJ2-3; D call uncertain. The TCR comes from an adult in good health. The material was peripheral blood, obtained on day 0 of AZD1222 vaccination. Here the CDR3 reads CASSSRLTDTQYF. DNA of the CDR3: TGTGCCAGCAGCTCCAGACTGACAGATACGCAGTATTTT.